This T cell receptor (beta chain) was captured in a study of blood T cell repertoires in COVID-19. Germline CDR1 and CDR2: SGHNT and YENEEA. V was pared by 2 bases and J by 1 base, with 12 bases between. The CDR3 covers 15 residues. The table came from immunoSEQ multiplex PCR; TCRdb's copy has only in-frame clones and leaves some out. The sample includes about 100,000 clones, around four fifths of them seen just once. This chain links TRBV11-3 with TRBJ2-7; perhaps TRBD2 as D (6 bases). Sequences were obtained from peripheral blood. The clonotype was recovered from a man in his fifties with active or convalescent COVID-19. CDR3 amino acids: CASSLTSGPSYEQYF. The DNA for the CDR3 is TGTGCCAGCAGCTTAACAAGCGGGCCGTCCTACGAGCAGTACTTC.